Below, 5 T cell receptor beta chains from the same sample are listed, as sequenced in a study of breast tumors, draining lymph nodes, adjacent tissues. The lymph nodes were axillary draining lymph nodes from breast cancer patients. Via MiXCR, TCRdb re-called the multiplex PCR reads, giving one row per CDR3 protein. The data hold around 140,000 distinct CDR3 sequences, with over 25% observed a single time. The sample comprised axillary lymph node tissue. All receptors derive from a female donor with breast cancer. Some clones in this sample may be carry-over from other donors' samples.

In regard to this clonotype: A read error may produce the germline difference seen at one junction end. This rearrangement joins TRBV9 to TRBJ2-3; perhaps D is TRBD1 or TRBD2 (5 bases each). CDR1 is SGDLS, CDR2 YYNGEE, per germline. The CDR3 extends over 14 amino acids. The CDR3 is CVSTLAGSTDTQYF. The CDR3 DNA sequence: TGTGTCAGCACCCTAGCAGGGAGCACAGATACGCAGTATTTT.

This clonotype was observed many times. An end of the junction differs from the germline gene, which may be a read error. This chain connects TRBV6-2 or TRBV6-3 to TRBJ2-7; D not resolved. The CDR3 covers 12 residues. Germline V gives CDR1 MNHEY, CDR2 SVGEGT. CDR3 bases: TGTGCCAGCAGTTACTCGATGAGAGCAGTGCACTTC. This gives the protein CASSYSMRAVHF.

About this clonotype itself: Just one base apart from a much larger clone, this may be a read error. The CDR3 does not end in the conserved phenylalanine or tryptophan, so this is likely a read error. CDR3 amino acids: CASSSLSLGQLQETQYS. The CDR3 DNA reads TGTGCCAGCAGCTCCCTGTCCCTCGGACAGTTGCAAGAGACCCAGTACTCC. The chain recombines TRBV7-9 with TRBJ2-5; tentatively, D is TRBD1 (6 bases). V lost 4 bases to trimming and J lost 2 bases, with 20 bases between them. CDR1 and CDR2 from the germline V gene are SEHNR and FQNEAQ (reference sequence). The CDR3 spans 17 residues.

A few counts support this clonotype. CDR3 in DNA: TGTGCCAGCAGCCCTCTGACTAGTTTCAAAAACATTCAGTACTTC. This sequence encodes CASSPLTSFKNIQYF. The V and J genes are TRBV13 and TRBJ2-4; tentative D call: TRBD2 (6 bases). The germline V and J ends were trimmed by 5 bases and 3 bases, with 14 bases remaining between them. Germline V gene data show CDR1 as PRHDT and CDR2 as FYEKMQ (reference sequence). This CDR3 contains 15 residues.

This clonotype has a count of ten or more. This chain joins TRBV6-6 and TRBJ2-3; D gene ambiguous. Germline assignment: CDR1 MNHNY and CDR2 SVGAGI (reference sequence). V was cut by 7 bases and J by 2 bases, with 10 bases left in between. This CDR3 is 13 amino acids long. CDR3 protein: CASNLRPTDTQYF. The DNA of the CDR3 is TGTGCCAGCAATCTTCGACCCACAGATACGCAGTATTTT.